A selection of T cell receptor beta chains follows, all from one sample in a study of Graves' ophthalmopathy and Graves' hyperthyroidism. TCRdb ran MiXCR on the multiplex PCR reads and lists one entry per CDR3 protein. The sample includes hundreds of thousands of distinct CDR3 sequences, approximately 40% seen only once; the top ten take approximately 43%. The sequencing sample was made of peripheral blood. The source of these receptors is an adult man with Graves' ophthalmopathy. Each CDR3 is given without its conserved first and last residue. Not every row has a clone size; where given, it reads once, few, many or a size class.

J	size	V	CDR3
TRBJ1-3	few	TRBV6-5	ASSTGQSAGNTIY
TRBJ1-1	NA	TRBV19	ASSYTGWRQNTEAF
TRBJ2-7	many	TRBV29-1	SVEPQGDSYEQY
TRBJ2-5	many	TRBV7-9	ASSLVSGGETQY
TRBJ2-5	many	TRBV19	ASSSTSGETQY
TRBJ2-7	NA	TRBV2	ASSVARGDEQY
TRBJ1-2	few	TRBV10-3	ASRNQQVPYGYT
TRBJ2-2	NA	TRBV7-9	ASSLAALAGAGELF
TRBJ1-2	many	TRBV29-1	SVDSPGGGYT
TRBJ2-2	NA	TRBV24-1	ATSERGETTGELF
TRBJ1-5	NA	TRBV6-5	ASSYSGENSNQPQH
TRBJ2-7	NA	TRBV11-2	ASSPPSGRGYEQY
TRBJ2-2	NA	TRBV25-1	ASSQMNTGELF
TRBJ2-5	NA	TRBV2	ASSASGTAMQTQY
TRBJ2-2	few	TRBV11-1	ASSLQAIGELF
TRBJ1-5	NA	TRBV10-3	ASSTGMDQPQH
TRBJ2-5	NA	TRBV10-3	AISGTGGGTQH